This passage covers 19 T cell receptor beta chains from one sample sequenced in a study of T-cell memory formation after mild COVID-19. TCRdb re-derived calls from the 5' RACE reads in MiXCR, one entry per CDR3 protein. The table records over 300,000 distinct CDR3 sequences, approximately 22% of them present only once. Material for sequencing was PBMCs or a T cell subset sorted from them (not recorded which). Every receptor here comes from a man between 18 and 35 years old who had mild COVID-19 (a few samples of this study predate the infection). Cell type and time point are not known.

V usage is TRBV27 and J usage is TRBJ1-2; possibly TRBD1 for D (6 bases). V was pared by 5 bases and J by 6 bases, with 13 bases between. Per germline, CDR1 MNHEY and CDR2 SMNVEV (reference sequence). This CDR3 is built from 13 residues. The chain's CDR3 is CASSRQGSNGYTF. The CDR3 DNA sequence: TGTGCCAGCAGTCGCCAGGGGTCCAATGGCTACACCTTC.

J is TRBJ2-7 and V is TRBV7-9, with unresolved D. This CDR3 comprises 10 residues. The V end lost 5 bases, the J end lost 7 bases, and 6 bases lay between the germline ends. Germline V CDR1 and CDR2: SEHNR, FQNEAQ (reference sequence). CDR3 nucleotides: TGTGCCAGCAGCGGCCCGGAGCAGTACTTC. It specifies CASSGPEQYF.

This clonotype was counted between two and nine times. V is TRBV6-5 and J is TRBJ1-4; no definite D call. CDR3 size: 12 residues. Between the trimmed V and J ends, which lost 5 bases and 5 bases, there was a span of 6 bases. Germline loops: CDR1 MNHEY, CDR2 SVGAGI. CDR3 residues: CASSPQNEKLFF. The DNA for the CDR3 is TGTGCCAGCAGTCCCCAAAATGAAAAACTGTTTTTT.

V usage is TRBV27 and J usage is TRBJ1-4, with TRBD1 matching over 9 bases. In germline, CDR1 is MNHEY, CDR2 SMNVEV (reference sequence). The V segment lost 5 bases and the J segment 7 bases; nucleotides outside the gene matches: 5. CDR3 length equals 14 residues. The DNA for the CDR3 is TGTGCCAGCAGTAGACAGGGGGTAGCTGAAAAACTGTTTTTT. Amino acids: CASSRQGVAEKLFF.

This clonotype has just a few counts. The chain recombines TRBV20-1 with TRBJ1-5; D gene uncertain. V lost 3 bases, J lost 3 bases, and 9 bases lay in between. Germline CDR1 reads DFQATT; CDR2 reads SNEGSKA (reference sequence). This CDR3 has 13 amino acids. CDR3 sequence (DNA): TGCAGTGCTAGTTCGGATCCCAATCAGCCCCAGCATTTT. Translated: CSASSDPNQPQHF.

This clonotype has at least ten counts. CDR3 in amino acids: CASSQVGRDTEAFF. The DNA of the CDR3 is TGCGCCAGCAGCCAAGTGGGGAGGGACACTGAAGCTTTCTTT. The chain is built from TRBV4-3 and TRBJ1-1; D gene unclear. Trimming shortened V by 1 base and J by 3 bases, and 9 bases separated the two germline ends. Germline-derived CDR1 and CDR2 are LGHNA and YSLEER. The CDR3 extends over 14 amino acids.

This clonotype occurred a few times. The CDR3 loop reads CASSWGTYSYEQYF. The CDR3 DNA reads TGTGCCAGCAGCTGGGGCACATACTCCTACGAGCAGTACTTC. The rearrangement links TRBV5-6 to TRBJ2-7, with D possibly TRBD1 on 5 matching bases. Germline loops: CDR1 SGHDT, CDR2 YYEEEE. This CDR3 comprises 14 residues. Deletions cut 3 bases from V and 0 bases from J, with 10 bases between.

V is TRBV5-6 and J is TRBJ2-7; the D is unclear. CDR3 size: 11 residues. Trimming removed 1 base from V and 7 bases from J, with 6 bases in between. The germline V gene has CDR1 SGHDT and CDR2 YYEEEE. The CDR3 DNA follows: TGTGCCAGCAGCTTGCACAGTGAGCAGTACGTC. This sequence encodes CASSLHSEQYV.

This clonotype turned up a few times. The V gene is TRBV7-2, the J gene TRBJ2-2; 8 nucleotides line up with TRBD2. CDR1 is SGHTA and CDR2 is FQGNSA in the germline V gene. CDR3 length: 18 amino acids. Germline trimming cut 5 bases from V and 5 bases from J; bases unmatched to any gene: 16. CDR3 amino acids: CASSPQGSRGASTGELFF. In DNA form, the CDR3 reads TGTGCCAGCAGCCCACAAGGGTCGCGGGGGGCGAGTACCGGGGAGCTGTTTTTT.

The rearrangement links TRBV7-9 to TRBJ1-6; TRBD1 matches 10 bases. The V segment lost 5 bases and the J segment 2 bases; nucleotides outside the gene matches: 9. Germline V lookup: CDR1 SEHNR, CDR2 FQNEAQ (reference sequence). This CDR3 region has 18 residues. CDR3 sequence reads: CASSPLGTGEAYNSPLHF. CDR3 coding DNA: TGTGCCAGCAGCCCCCTCGGGACAGGGGAAGCCTATAATTCACCCCTCCACTTT.

The rearrangement joins TRBV5-1 to TRBJ2-3; no definite D call. There are 14 residues in the CDR3. Germline CDR1 SGHRS, CDR2 YFSETQ. The V end was cut by 0 bases, the J end by 5 bases, with 10 bases between. This CDR3 is CASSLGQWGDTQYF. The CDR3 DNA reads TGCGCCAGCAGCTTGGGGCAGTGGGGAGATACGCAGTATTTT.

Here the CDR3 DNA reads TGTGCCAGCAGTTACTCTGACGGGGGAAACACTGAAGCTTTCTTT. Encoded protein: CASSYSDGGNTEAFF. The rearrangement uses TRBV6-2 or TRBV6-3 and TRBJ1-1; tentative D call: TRBD1 (5 bases). CDR3 length equals 15 residues. The V end lost 0 bases, the J end lost 2 bases, and 10 bases lay between the germline ends. CDR1 is MNHEY, CDR2 SVGEGT, per germline.

The chain joins TRBV6-4 to TRBJ2-2; D remains unclear. Germline lookup yields CDR1 MRHNA and CDR2 SNTAGT. This CDR3 is 14 amino acids long. Trimming left V 0 bases short and J 3 bases short, with 5 bases between. CDR3 region: CASSDSLYTGELFF. The CDR3 bases are TGTGCCAGCAGTGACTCGCTGTACACCGGGGAGCTGTTTTTT.

The chain is built from TRBV7-9 and TRBJ2-1, with 8 bases identical to TRBD1. The V gene end was trimmed by 4 bases and the J gene end by 5 bases; junction bases not matched to a gene: 4. This CDR3 is built from 14 residues. Germline CDR1 reads SEHNR; CDR2 reads FQNEAQ (reference sequence). In DNA form, the CDR3 reads TGTGCCAGCAGCTCCGGACAGGGTGACAATGAGCAGTTCTTC. The encoded protein is CASSSGQGDNEQFF.

V usage is TRBV5-1 and J usage is TRBJ2-1; unclear D gene. The V end was cut by 0 bases, the J end by 9 bases, with 25 bases between. This CDR3 comprises 18 residues. Germline CDR1 is SGHRS and CDR2 is YFSETQ. The CDR3 loop reads CASSLVRLERFRAIEQFF. CDR3 DNA sequence: TGCGCCAGCAGCTTGGTTCGTTTGGAGCGTTTTCGTGCAATTGAGCAGTTCTTC.

The rearrangement links TRBV7-3 to TRBJ1-5; D remains unclear. V lost 7 bases to trimming and J lost 10 bases, with 2 bases between them. Germline lookup yields CDR1 SGHTA and CDR2 FQGTGA. This CDR3 comprises 8 residues. The CDR3 is CASTPQHF. DNA of the CDR3: TGTGCCAGCACTCCCCAGCATTTT.

In this sample, this clonotype turned up a few times. The gene calls are TRBV5-4 and TRBJ2-3, with a weak D call TRBD2 (5 bases). This CDR3 is built from 16 residues. CDR1 is SGHNT and CDR2 is YYREEE in the germline V gene (reference sequence). The V and J ends lost 4 bases and 3 bases respectively, with 18 bases between them. Here the CDR3 reads CASSHAGLSGTDTQYF. The CDR3 DNA is TGTGCCAGCAGCCATGCGGGCCTTTCAGGAACAGATACGCAGTATTTT.

The chain links TRBV7-9 to TRBJ1-5; D gene ambiguous. The ends were cut back, 4 bases at V and 6 bases at J, with 10 bases in the middle. The CDR3 sequence is 13 residues long. Germline CDR1 is SEHNR and CDR2 is FQNEAQ (reference sequence). The CDR3 loop is CASSSQWAQPQHF. In DNA, the CDR3 is TGTGCCAGCAGCTCACAGTGGGCTCAGCCCCAGCATTTT.

This clonotype appeared a few times. One end of the junction is discordant with germline, which a read error may explain. This chain uses TRBV7-7 with TRBJ2-3; 8 nucleotides agree with TRBD1. Per germline, CDR1 SSHAT and CDR2 FNYEAQ (reference sequence). CDR3 length: 16 residues. The DNA of the CDR3 is TGTGCTAGCAGCTTAGAGGCAGGGGGCCCCCCAGATACGCAGTATTTT. It yields the protein CASSLEAGGPPDTQYF.